This TCR beta chain was retrieved from a study of response to subunit inactivated influenza vaccine (dated by TCRdb to the late 2010s). Background for the entire study: The study used deep quantitative T cell receptor repertoire profiling to track responses to a trivalent subunit inactivated influenza vaccine. Points the paper makes about the study in general: According to the authors, only a limited number of new T cells may be recruited by each seasonal influenza vaccination.

Library construction relied on RT-PCR. The sample was run on an Illumina HiSeq 2500. TCRdb's own reprocessing of the public reads used fastp at Q25 and MiXCR and kept productive beta chains. Here each entry gathers all rows of one CDR3 protein and keeps the most common genes and DNA. In this sample the table shows hundreds of thousands of distinct CDR3 sequences, approximately 14% of which occur a single time. More than 9% of the sample goes to the ten largest clones. As regards this clonotype: No antigen is known for it. No quality values exist for individual bases; no much larger clone is one base distant.

The CDR3, cysteine through phenylalanine, is 15 amino acids long. The retained sequence is limited to the CDR3, 45 bases, with the frame set at the first base. V loses 2 bases, J loses 0 bases, and the germline ends lie 9 bases apart. For CDR1 and CDR2, the germline V gene lists MNHEY and SVGAGI. Here the sequenced sample was PBMCs from blood, taken 11 to 12 days after vaccination. The clonotype comes from a man aged 45-65 years who received an inactivated influenza vaccine. Donor details come from another sample of the same person, matched by shared clones. The rearrangement joined TRBV6-5 to TRBJ2-3; the D call is possibly TRBD1 or TRBD2, each sharing 5 bases. Read as DNA, the sequence is TGTGCCAGCAGTTACGTGGGGGACAGCACAGATACGCAGTATTTT. It encodes CASSYVGDSTDTQYF.